This T cell receptor (beta chain) was identified in a study of T cell responses to AZD1222 COVID-19 vaccine. The study, taken as a whole, reports: The study found Spike-specific TCR breadth and depth rose after two AZD1222 doses.

In germline, CDR1 is SGHVS, CDR2 FQNEAQ. The CDR3 spans 19 residues. With V trimmed by 2 bases and J by 9 bases, 20 bases remained unmatched. The table came from immunoSEQ multiplex PCR; TCRdb's copy has only in-frame clones and leaves some out. The table shows about 130,000 clones, with roughly 85% occurring only once. This clone was picked up one time. Its antigen is unidentified. The chain employs TRBV7-8 and TRBJ2-2; the match to TRBD2 covers 8 bases. This specimen was peripheral blood, taken on day 0 of AZD1222 vaccination. This receptor was taken from an adult in good health. The CDR3: CASSLTPRLLAEGMRELFF. Written as DNA, the CDR3 is TGTGCCAGCAGCTTAACCCCCCGGTTACTAGCGGAGGGGATGCGGGAGCTGTTTTTT.